The 27 T cell receptor beta chains reported below all come from one sample, sequenced in a study of blood T cell repertoires in COVID-19. The protocol was immunoSEQ multiplex PCR, while the TCRdb copy is restricted to in-frame clones and leaves out a portion. The profile shows 75,000 to 95,000 clones, 85% to 90% of them singletons. Input material: peripheral blood. The receptors stem from a human donor in a cohort sampled during active COVID-19.

This clone was observed a few times. The chain links TRBV28 to TRBJ1-2; D not certain. CDR3 size: 14 residues. The ends were cut back, 7 bases at V and 4 bases at J, with 16 bases in the middle. Germline V CDR1 and CDR2: MDHEN, SYDVKM. DNA for the CDR3: TGTGCCAGCACTACTTCAGGAGGGCCCTATGGCTACACCTTC. It codes for CASTTSGGPYGYTF.

J is TRBJ1-4 and V is TRBV11-2; TRBD1 aligns across 7 bases. V was pared by 3 bases and J by 9 bases, with 7 bases of the junction left unmatched. The length of the CDR3 is 14 residues. In germline, CDR1 is SGHAT, CDR2 FQNNGV. The CDR3 is CASSLSTGAQKLFF. Here the CDR3 DNA reads TGTGCCAGCAGCTTGAGTACAGGGGCTCAAAAACTGTTTTTT. Based on the CDR3 plus reference TRBV11-2 and TRBJ1-4, the full variable domain is EAGVAQSPRYKIIEKRQSVAFWCNPISGHATLYWYQQILGQGPKLLIQFQNNGVVDDSQLPKDRFSAERLKGVDSTLKIQPAKLEDSAVYLCASSLSTGAQKLFFGSGTQLSVL.

The CDR3 DNA reads as TGTGCCAGCAGTACTCCGAGCTCTGGGGCCAACGTCCTGACTTTC. Its translation is CASSTPSSGANVLTF. This chain uses TRBV27 with TRBJ2-6; D remains ambiguous. V lost 5 bases and J 0 bases, leaving 8 bases between the germline ends. CDR3 length equals 15 residues. Germline values: CDR1 MNHEY, CDR2 SMNVEV (reference sequence). Together with reference TRBV27 and TRBJ2-6, the CDR3 gives the full variable domain: EAQVTQNPRYLITVTGKKLTVTCSQNMNHEYMSWYRQDPGLGLRQIYYSMNVEVTDKGDVPEGYKVSRKEKRNFPLILESPSPNQTSLYFCASSTPSSGANVLTFGAGSRLTVL.

This clone was seen a handful of times. This sequence joins TRBV9 and TRBJ1-5, with 8 bases fitting TRBD1. Per germline, CDR1 SGDLS and CDR2 YYNGEE. This CDR3 has 15 residues. V gave up 2 bases and J gave up 2 bases; unmatched junction bases: 3. CDR3 in DNA: TGTGCCAGCAGCGTTGGACAGGGAGGCAATCAGCCCCAGCATTTT. This encodes CASSVGQGGNQPQHF.

This rearrangement joins TRBV18 to TRBJ2-7; 9 bases are shared with TRBD1. The ends lost 4 bases at V and 0 bases at J; junction bases unmatched: 7. Germline V gene lookup returns CDR1 KGHSH and CDR2 LQKENI. This CDR3 has 16 residues. The CDR3 DNA reads as TGTGCCAGCTCACAAACAGGGACAGGGAGCTCCTACGAGCAGTACTTC. Amino acid sequence: CASSQTGTGSSYEQYF. Variable domain in full (rest from reference TRBV18 and TRBJ2-7): NAGVMQNPRHLVRRRGQEARLRCSPMKGHSHVYWYRQLPEEGLKFMVYLQKENIIDESGMPKERFSAEFPKEGPSILRIQQVVRGDSAAYFCASSQTGTGSSYEQYFGPGTRLTVT.

This clone was seen only a few times. The chain joins TRBV6-5 to TRBJ2-7, with D possibly matching TRBD1 (5 bases). Per the germline V gene, CDR1 is MNHEY and CDR2 is SVGAGI. The CDR3 contains 15 residues. The V end was cut by 0 bases, the J end by 5 bases, with 14 bases between. This chain's CDR3 is CASSYSQGSIHEQYF. CDR3 nucleotides: TGTGCCAGCAGTTACTCGCAGGGTTCTATCCACGAGCAGTACTTC.

The chain couples TRBV29-1 to TRBJ2-7, with 8 bases aligning to TRBD1. This CDR3 region has 13 residues. Losses at the gene ends were 7 bases for V and 2 bases for J; bases not matched to a gene: 7. The germline CDR1 and CDR2 sequences are SQVTM and ANQGSEA. CDR3 loop: CSGRGQGPYEQYF. In DNA form, the CDR3 reads TGCAGCGGGCGTGGACAGGGACCCTACGAGCAGTACTTC.

The V and J genes are TRBV29-1 and TRBJ2-1; TRBD2 is a possible D gene (7 bases). V was trimmed by 4 bases and J by 2 bases, leaving 9 bases between them. The CDR3 extends over 13 amino acids. CDR1 and CDR2 (germline): SQVTM, ANQGSEA. The chain's CDR3 is CSVAGGPYNEQFF. The DNA for the CDR3 is TGCAGCGTTGCGGGGGGCCCCTACAATGAGCAGTTCTTC.

The chain joins TRBV27 to TRBJ2-3; TRBD2 aligns across 10 bases. CDR3 length equals 16 residues. Trimming took 5 bases from V and 2 from J; bases not matched to a gene: 7. CDR1 is MNHEY and CDR2 is SMNVEV in the germline V gene (reference sequence). This CDR3 reads CASSPLAGANTDTQYF. In DNA form, the CDR3 reads TGTGCCAGCAGTCCGCTAGCGGGAGCGAACACAGATACGCAGTATTTT.

V gene TRBV3-1 (or the pseudogene TRBV3-2) combines with J gene TRBJ1-5; the D gene is possibly TRBD1 (5 bases). V gave up 3 bases and J gave up 3 bases, with 9 bases separating them. In germline, CDR1 is LGHDT, CDR2 YNNKEL (reference sequence). CDR3 length equals 14 residues. The CDR3, as DNA: TGTGCCAGCAGCCACGGACACCTCAATCAGCCCCAGCATTTT. Protein: CASSHGHLNQPQHF.

This chain joins TRBV7-3 and TRBJ2-3, with 7 positions matching TRBD2. Germline CDR1 is SGHTA and CDR2 is FQGTGA. This CDR3 contains 13 residues. Losses at the gene ends were 5 bases for V and 6 bases for J; bases not matched to a gene: 5. The CDR3 DNA sequence: TGTGCCAGCAGCGCCGTCGGGAGGGATACGCAGTATTTT. Residues: CASSAVGRDTQYF.

This clone was counted a single time. The chain recombines TRBV2 with TRBJ2-3; D possibly corresponds to TRBD2 (6 bases). Germline V gives CDR1 SNHLY, CDR2 FYNNEI. The CDR3 length is 15 residues. The germline V and J ends were trimmed by 6 bases and 4 bases, with 17 bases remaining between them. As DNA, the CDR3 is TGTGCCAGCAGACCCCCTGGGGAGGCGGCAGATACGCAGTATTTT. Protein sequence: CASRPPGEAADTQYF.

This rearrangement joins TRBV4-1 to TRBJ2-7; 7 positions match TRBD2. Germline V gene sequence: CDR1 MGHRA, CDR2 YSYEKL. The CDR3 sequence is 16 residues long. With V trimmed by 1 base and J by 2 bases, 8 bases remained unmatched. CDR3 region: CASSQGRASGAYEQYF. For the CDR3, the DNA is TGCGCCAGCAGCCAAGGCCGGGCTAGCGGAGCCTACGAGCAGTACTTC.

The chain combines TRBV4-1 with TRBJ1-4; possible D gene TRBD1, 5 bases. The CDR3 totals 15 residues. Germline V gene lookup returns CDR1 MGHRA and CDR2 YSYEKL. V lost 4 bases to trimming and J lost 8 bases, with 17 bases between them. In DNA form, the CDR3 reads TGCGCCAGCAGCCCCCGGGGGAGGGATGGCGAAAAACTGTTTTTT. Its translation: CASSPRGRDGEKLFF.

The rearrangement joins TRBV6-6 to TRBJ2-7; maybe TRBD2 (5 bases). The CDR3 has 13 residues. Trimming stripped 5 bases from V and 5 bases from J, with 13 bases between. Germline V lookup: CDR1 MNHNY, CDR2 SVGAGI (reference sequence). In nucleotides, the CDR3 is TGTGCCAGCAGTCCAAACGGAGGCCACGAGCAGTACTTC. It encodes CASSPNGGHEQYF.

Here the CDR3 DNA reads TGTGCCAGCTCACCGGCGACAGGGGGCGGCGCCCAGGAGACCCAGTACTTC. Its protein is CASSPATGGGAQETQYF. The genes are TRBV18 and TRBJ2-5; TRBD1 matches 10 bases. The CDR3 loop spans 17 amino acids. V lost 3 bases and J lost 5; bases outside the gene matches: 12. CDR1 is KGHSH and CDR2 is LQKENI in the germline V gene.

The chain is built from TRBV5-1 and TRBJ2-7; a possible D gene is TRBD2 (5 bases). The V end lost 0 bases, the J end lost 0 bases, and 10 bases lay between the germline ends. The CDR3 sequence is 15 residues long. Germline CDR1 and CDR2: SGHRS and YFSETQ. The CDR3 bases are TGCGCCAGCAGCTTGGGCGGGTTCTCCTCCTACGAGCAGTACTTC. This encodes CASSLGGFSSYEQYF.

In its sample, this clone was seen once. This sequence joins TRBV20-1 and TRBJ2-5; 14 bases line up with TRBD2. Trimming cost V 3 bases and J 5 bases; bases outside gene matches: 5. Looked up from germline, CDR1 is DFQATT and CDR2 is SNEGSKA (reference sequence). The CDR3 spans 15 residues. The CDR3 DNA is TGCAGTGCTAGTAGGACTAGCGGGAGGTTGGAGACCCAGTACTTC. Translated, it gives CSASRTSGRLETQYF.

This clone came up once. The J gene is TRBJ2-1, the V gene TRBV10-1; 10 nucleotides agree with TRBD1. The CDR3 covers 14 residues. With 2 bases clipped from V and 9 bases from J, the junction kept 4 bases outside the gene matches. Per the germline V gene, CDR1 is WNHNN and CDR2 is SYGVQD (reference sequence). The CDR3 nucleotides are TGCGCCAGCAGTGAGGGGACAGGGGTCCGTGAGCAGTTCTTC. It encodes CASSEGTGVREQFF.

The chain couples TRBV30 to TRBJ1-6, with TRBD1 matching over 10 bases. The germline V gene encodes CDR1 GTSNPN and CDR2 SVGIG (reference sequence). V shed 3 bases and J 3 bases; nucleotides not matched to a gene: 5. The CDR3 sequence is 16 residues long. The CDR3 spells CAWRGQGRGYNSPLHF. The DNA for the CDR3 is TGTGCCTGGAGGGGACAGGGGAGGGGCTATAATTCACCCCTCCACTTT.

The gene calls are TRBV3-1 (or the pseudogene TRBV3-2) and TRBJ2-1; 8 bases are a match to TRBD2. Per germline, CDR1 LGHDT and CDR2 YNNKEL (reference sequence). Trimming took 0 bases from V and 2 from J; bases not matched to a gene: 9. The CDR3 consists of 18 residues. CDR3 protein: CASSQERRSGSPYNEQFF. The CDR3 bases are TGTGCCAGCAGCCAAGAAAGGCGGAGCGGGAGCCCCTACAATGAGCAGTTCTTC.

About this clone itself: The junction does not match germline at one end; this may be a read error. J is TRBJ2-5 and V is TRBV30, with 8 bases lining up with TRBD2. CDR1 and CDR2 (germline): GTSNPN, SVGIG (reference sequence). This CDR3 has 14 amino acids. CDR3: CAWEQRGFQEAQYF. The CDR3 DNA reads TGTGCCTGGGAACAGCGGGGGTTCCAAGAGGCCCAGTACTTC.

The chain recombines TRBV19 with TRBJ1-2, with D maybe TRBD1 (5 bases). Trimming took off 9 bases at V and 4 bases at J, with 9 bases between the two ends. Germline V gene sequence: CDR1 LNHDA, CDR2 SQIVND (reference sequence). This CDR3 spans 11 amino acids. CDR3 coding DNA: TGTGCCAGCGGACAATCCTATGGCTACACCTTC. This encodes CASGQSYGYTF.

On this clone: The junction differs from germline at one of its ends, possibly a read error. The chain is built from TRBV7-6 and TRBJ1-3; 8 bases agree with TRBD1. The V gene's germline CDR1 is SGHVS and CDR2 FNYEAQ. This CDR3 is 12 amino acids long. CDR3 coding DNA: TGTGCCAGCAGCCCCGACAGGGGAGTGCCGGCGTTT. Protein sequence: CASSPDRGVPAF.

The CDR3 protein is CASRPSGSLYEQYF. In DNA, the CDR3 is TGTGCCAGCAGACCGAGCGGGAGTCTCTACGAGCAGTACTTC. V usage is TRBV28 and J usage is TRBJ2-7; the match to TRBD2 covers 8 bases. CDR1 and CDR2 from the germline V gene are MDHEN and SYDVKM. Trimming removed 6 bases from V and 3 bases from J; junction bases left unmatched: 7. This CDR3 is 14 amino acids long. The full variable domain, completed using reference TRBV28 and TRBJ2-7, is DVKVTQSSRYLVKRTGEKVFLECVQDMDHENMFWYRQDPGLGLRLIYFSYDVKMKEKGDIPEGYSVSREKKERFSLILESASTNQTSMYLCASRPSGSLYEQYFGPGTRLTVT.

This chain connects TRBV29-1 to TRBJ2-3, with D possibly TRBD2 on 6 matching bases. The V gene's germline CDR1 is SQVTM and CDR2 ANQGSEA. V shed 7 bases and J shed 2 bases, with 25 bases lying between them. This CDR3 has 17 residues. CDR3 amino acids: CSAAGSGDSLNTDTQYF. In DNA form, the CDR3 reads TGCAGCGCTGCAGGCTCGGGGGACTCCCTCAACACAGATACGCAGTATTTT.

Only one count was recorded for this clone. The V and J genes are TRBV7-9 and TRBJ2-7, with 7 bases fitting TRBD1. V lost 5 bases and J lost 2; bases outside the gene matches: 6. The length of the CDR3 is 14 residues. Germline assignment: CDR1 SEHNR and CDR2 FQNEAQ (reference sequence). CDR3 DNA: TGTGCCAGCAGCCCCCGGGACAGAGCCTACGAGCAGTACTTC. Protein: CASSPRDRAYEQYF.